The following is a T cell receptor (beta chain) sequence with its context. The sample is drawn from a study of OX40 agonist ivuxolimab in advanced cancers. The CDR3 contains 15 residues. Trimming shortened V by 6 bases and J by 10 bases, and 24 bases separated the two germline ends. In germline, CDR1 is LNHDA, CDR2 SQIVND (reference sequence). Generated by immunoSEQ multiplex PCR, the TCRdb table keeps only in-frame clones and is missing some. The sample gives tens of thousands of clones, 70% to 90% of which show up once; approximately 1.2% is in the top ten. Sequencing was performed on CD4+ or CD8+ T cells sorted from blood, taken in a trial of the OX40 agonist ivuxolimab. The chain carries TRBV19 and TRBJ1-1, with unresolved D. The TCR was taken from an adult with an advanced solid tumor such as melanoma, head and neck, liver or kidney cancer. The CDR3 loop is CASSPGSAPVARAFF. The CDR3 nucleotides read TGTGCCAGTAGCCCGGGGAGTGCTCCCGTTGCCCGAGCTTTCTTT.